One T cell receptor beta chain is described in this entry. In the study's own analysis: Amplification from reference gene primers served as the basis for estimated nucleated cell counts. Measured with immunoSEQ multiplex PCR; TCRdb has only the in-frame clones, and not every one. Clone size and the V and J calls come from that table; the DNA yielded D and trimming. In the table there are 200,000 to 250,000 clones, about 93% of which are singletons. Germline CDR1 is MNHEY and CDR2 is SVGAGI. The CDR3 totals 13 residues. Between the trimmed V and J ends, which lost 6 bases and 2 bases, there was a span of 10 bases. This entry comes from a study of blood T cell repertoires in COVID-19. The overall study: The analysed material was cDNA or gDNA that came from T cells, B-cell-depleted T cells, or PBMCs.

The recovered donors of Cohort 3 showed two negative PCRs, clearance, or symptom resolution. The rearrangement uses TRBV6-5 and TRBJ2-5, with D possibly being TRBD1 (6 bases). The clonotype comes from a woman in her late teens or twenties who had recovered from COVID-19. The specimen was PBMCs or T cells enriched from blood (not recorded which). CDR3: CASSRGKQETQYF. In DNA, the CDR3 is TGTGCCAGCAGCAGGGGAAAACAAGAGACCCAGTACTTC.